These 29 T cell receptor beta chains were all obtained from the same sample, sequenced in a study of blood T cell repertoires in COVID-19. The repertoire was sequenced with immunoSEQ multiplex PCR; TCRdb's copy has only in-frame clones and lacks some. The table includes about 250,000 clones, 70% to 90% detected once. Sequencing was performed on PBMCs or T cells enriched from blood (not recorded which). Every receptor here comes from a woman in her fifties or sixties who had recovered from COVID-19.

The chain's CDR3 is CASSLEAPGGETQYF. In DNA form, the CDR3 reads TGCGCCAGCAGCTTGGAAGCCCCGGGGGGGGAGACCCAGTACTTC. The chain joins TRBV5-1 to TRBJ2-5; TRBD2 aligns across 8 bases. Trimming removed 0 bases from V and 5 bases from J; junction bases left unmatched: 6. CDR1 and CDR2 (germline): SGHRS, YFSETQ. CDR3 length: 15 amino acids.

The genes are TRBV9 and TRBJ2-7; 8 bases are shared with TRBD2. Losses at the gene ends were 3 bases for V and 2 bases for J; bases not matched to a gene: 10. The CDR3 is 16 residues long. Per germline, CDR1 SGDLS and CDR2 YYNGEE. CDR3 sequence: CASSAGWVAGPYEQYF. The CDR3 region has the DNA TGTGCCAGCAGCGCCGGGTGGGTAGCGGGACCCTACGAGCAGTACTTC. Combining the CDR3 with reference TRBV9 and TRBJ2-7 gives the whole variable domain DSGVTQTPKHLITATGQRVTLRCSPRSGDLSVYWYQQSLDQGLQFLIQYYNGEERAKGNILERFSAQQFPDLHSELNLSSLELGDSALYFCASSAGWVAGPYEQYFGPGTRLTVT.

CDR3 protein: CATSDREKAPNQPQHF. The CDR3 DNA reads as TGTGCCACCAGTGACCGGGAGAAGGCCCCTAATCAGCCCCAGCATTTT. This chain links TRBV24-1 with TRBJ1-5; D gene ambiguous. Germline values: CDR1 KGHDR, CDR2 SFDVKD. The CDR3 covers 16 residues. V shed 4 bases and J shed 4 bases, with 16 bases lying between them.

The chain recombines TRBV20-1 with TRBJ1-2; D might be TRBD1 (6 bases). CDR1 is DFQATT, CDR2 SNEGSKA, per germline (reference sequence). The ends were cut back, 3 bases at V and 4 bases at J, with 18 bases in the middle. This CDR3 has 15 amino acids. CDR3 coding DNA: TGCAGTGCTAGTGACAGGACCTCCGCGGGCTATGGCTACACCTTC. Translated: CSASDRTSAGYGYTF.

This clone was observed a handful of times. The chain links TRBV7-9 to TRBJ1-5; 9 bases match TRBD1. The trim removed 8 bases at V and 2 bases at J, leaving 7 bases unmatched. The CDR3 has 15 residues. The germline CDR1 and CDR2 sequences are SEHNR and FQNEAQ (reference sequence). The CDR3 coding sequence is TGTGCCAGCGGACTCGACAGGGGGTGCAATCAGCCCCAGCATTTT. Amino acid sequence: CASGLDRGCNQPQHF. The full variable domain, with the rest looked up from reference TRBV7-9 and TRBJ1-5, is DTGVSQNPRHKITKRGQNVTFRCDPISEHNRLYWYRQTLGQGPEFLTYFQNEAQLEKSRLLSDRFSAERPKGSFSTLEIQRTEQGDSAMYLCASGLDRGCNQPQHFGDGTRLSIL.

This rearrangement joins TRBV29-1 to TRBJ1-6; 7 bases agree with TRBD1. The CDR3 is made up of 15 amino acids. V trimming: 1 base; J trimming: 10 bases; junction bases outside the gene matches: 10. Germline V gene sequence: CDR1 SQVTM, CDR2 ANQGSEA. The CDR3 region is CSVEACTGERSPLHF. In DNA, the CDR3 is TGCAGCGTTGAAGCGTGTACAGGGGAGCGCTCACCCCTCCACTTT.

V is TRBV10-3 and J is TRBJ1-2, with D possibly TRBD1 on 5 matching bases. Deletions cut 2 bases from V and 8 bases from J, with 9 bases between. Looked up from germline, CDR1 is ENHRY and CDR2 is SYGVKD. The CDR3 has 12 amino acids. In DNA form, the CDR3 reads TGTGCCATCAGTGAGGGGGCTGGGGGCTACACCTTC. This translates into CAISEGAGGYTF.

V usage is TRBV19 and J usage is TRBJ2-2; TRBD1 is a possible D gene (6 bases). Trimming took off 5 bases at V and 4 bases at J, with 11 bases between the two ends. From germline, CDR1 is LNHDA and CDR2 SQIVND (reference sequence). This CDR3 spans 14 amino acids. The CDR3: CASSSRGGTGELFF. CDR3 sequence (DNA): TGTGCCAGTAGTTCCAGGGGCGGCACCGGGGAGCTGTTTTTT.

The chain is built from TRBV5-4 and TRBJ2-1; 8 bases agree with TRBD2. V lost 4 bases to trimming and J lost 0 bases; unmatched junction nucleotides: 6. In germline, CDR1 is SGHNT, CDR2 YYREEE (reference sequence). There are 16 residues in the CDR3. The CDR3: CASSPRAGASYNEQFF. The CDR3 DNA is TGTGCCAGCAGCCCAAGAGCGGGAGCCTCCTACAATGAGCAGTTCTTC.

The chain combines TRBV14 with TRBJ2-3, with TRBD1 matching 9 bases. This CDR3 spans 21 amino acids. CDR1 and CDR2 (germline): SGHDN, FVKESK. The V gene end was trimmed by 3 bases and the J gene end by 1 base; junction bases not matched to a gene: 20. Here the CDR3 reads CASSHNCRRSGGQGCTDTQYF. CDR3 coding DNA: TGTGCCAGCAGCCACAATTGCAGACGAAGTGGGGGACAGGGTTGCACAGATACGCAGTATTTT.

The CDR3 loop reads CATSRVSNYGYTF. DNA of the CDR3: TGTGCCACCAGCAGAGTCAGTAACTATGGCTACACCTTC. The chain recombines TRBV15 with TRBJ1-2, with D uncertain. CDR3 length: 13 amino acids. V lost 1 base to trimming and J lost 1 base, with 4 bases between them. The germline V gene encodes CDR1 LNHNV and CDR2 YYDKDF (reference sequence).

The CDR3 loop reads CASSPILNTEAFF. The CDR3 DNA sequence: TGTGCCAGCAGTCCCATTTTGAACACTGAAGCTTTCTTT. The chain combines TRBV28 with TRBJ1-1; D gene uncertain. CDR3 size: 13 residues. V was trimmed by 5 bases and J by 0 bases, leaving 7 bases between them. Germline V gene sequence: CDR1 MDHEN, CDR2 SYDVKM.

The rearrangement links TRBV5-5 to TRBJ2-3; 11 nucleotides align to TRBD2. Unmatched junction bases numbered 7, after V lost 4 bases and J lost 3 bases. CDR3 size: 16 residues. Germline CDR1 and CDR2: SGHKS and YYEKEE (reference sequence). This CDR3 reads CASSPLAGGPTDTQYF. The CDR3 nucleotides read TGTGCCAGCAGCCCATTAGCGGGAGGGCCGACAGATACGCAGTATTTT.

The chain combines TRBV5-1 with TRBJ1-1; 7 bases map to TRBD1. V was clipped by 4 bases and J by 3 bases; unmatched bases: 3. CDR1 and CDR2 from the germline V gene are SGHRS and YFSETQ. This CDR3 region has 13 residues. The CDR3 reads CASSAGQYTEAFF. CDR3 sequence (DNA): TGCGCCAGCAGCGCGGGACAGTACACTGAAGCTTTCTTT. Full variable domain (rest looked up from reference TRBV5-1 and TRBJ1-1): KAGVTQTPRYLIKTRGQQVTLSCSPISGHRSVSWYQQTPGQGLQFLFEYFSETQRNKGNFPGRFSGRQFSNSRSEMNVSTLELGDSALYLCASSAGQYTEAFFGQGTRLTVV.

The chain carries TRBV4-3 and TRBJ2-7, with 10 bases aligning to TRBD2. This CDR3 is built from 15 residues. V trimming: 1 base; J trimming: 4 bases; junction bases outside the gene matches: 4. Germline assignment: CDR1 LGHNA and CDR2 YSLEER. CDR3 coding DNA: TGCGCCAGCAGCCAAGGCACTAGCGGGATTTACGAGCAGTACTTC. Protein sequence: CASSQGTSGIYEQYF.

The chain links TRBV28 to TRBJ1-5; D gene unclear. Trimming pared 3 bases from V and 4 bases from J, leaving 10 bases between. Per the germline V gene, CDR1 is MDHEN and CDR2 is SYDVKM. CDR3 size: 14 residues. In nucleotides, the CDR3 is TGTGCCAGCAGTTTTGGGCTGCCGAATCAGCCCCAGCATTTT. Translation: CASSFGLPNQPQHF.

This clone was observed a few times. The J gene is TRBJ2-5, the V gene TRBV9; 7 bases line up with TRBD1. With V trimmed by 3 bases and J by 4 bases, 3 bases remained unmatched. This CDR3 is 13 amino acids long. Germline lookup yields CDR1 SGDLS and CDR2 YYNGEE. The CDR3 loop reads CASSGNRGETQYF. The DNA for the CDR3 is TGTGCCAGCAGCGGAAACAGGGGAGAGACCCAGTACTTC.

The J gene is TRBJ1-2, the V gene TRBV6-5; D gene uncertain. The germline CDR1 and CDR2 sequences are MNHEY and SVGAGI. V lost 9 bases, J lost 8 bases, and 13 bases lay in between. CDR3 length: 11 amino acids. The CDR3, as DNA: TGTGCCAGTTTTGAGGGTTGGGGCTACACCTTC. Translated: CASFEGWGYTF.

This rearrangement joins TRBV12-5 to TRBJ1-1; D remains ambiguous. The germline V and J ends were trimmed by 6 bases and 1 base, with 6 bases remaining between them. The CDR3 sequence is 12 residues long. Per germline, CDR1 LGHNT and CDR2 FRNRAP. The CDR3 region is CASGVENTEAFF. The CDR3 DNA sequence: TGTGCTAGTGGCGTAGAGAACACTGAAGCTTTCTTT. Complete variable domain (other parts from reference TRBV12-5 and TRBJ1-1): DARVTQTPRHKVTEMGQEVTMRCQPILGHNTVFWYRQTMMQGLELLAYFRNRAPLDDSGMPKDRFSAEMPDATLATLKIQPSEPRDSAVYFCASGVENTEAFFGQGTRLTVV.

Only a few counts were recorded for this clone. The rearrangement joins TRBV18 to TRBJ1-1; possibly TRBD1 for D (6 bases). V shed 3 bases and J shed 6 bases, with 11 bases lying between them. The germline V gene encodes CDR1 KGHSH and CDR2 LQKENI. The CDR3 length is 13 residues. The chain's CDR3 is CASSPGTYPEAFF. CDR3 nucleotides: TGTGCCAGCTCACCCGGGACATACCCTGAAGCTTTCTTT.

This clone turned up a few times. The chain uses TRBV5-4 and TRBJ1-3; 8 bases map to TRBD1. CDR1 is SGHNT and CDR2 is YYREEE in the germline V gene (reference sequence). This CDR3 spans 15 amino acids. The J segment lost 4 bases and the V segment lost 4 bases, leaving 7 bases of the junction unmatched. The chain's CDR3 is CASSPGGYPGNTIYF. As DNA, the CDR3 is TGTGCCAGCAGCCCAGGGGGCTACCCCGGAAACACCATATATTTT.

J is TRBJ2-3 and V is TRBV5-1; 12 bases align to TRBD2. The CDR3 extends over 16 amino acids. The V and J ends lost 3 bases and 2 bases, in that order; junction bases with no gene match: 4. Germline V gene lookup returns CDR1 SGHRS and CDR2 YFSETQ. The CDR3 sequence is CASSSLAGGPTDTQYF. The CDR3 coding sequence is TGCGCCAGCAGCTCTCTAGCGGGAGGGCCCACAGATACGCAGTATTTT.

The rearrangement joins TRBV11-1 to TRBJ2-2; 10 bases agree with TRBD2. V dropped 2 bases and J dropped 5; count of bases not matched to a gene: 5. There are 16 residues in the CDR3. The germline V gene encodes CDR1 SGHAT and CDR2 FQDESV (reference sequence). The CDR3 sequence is CASSLLPSGSTGELFF. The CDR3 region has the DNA TGTGCCAGCAGCTTACTGCCTAGCGGGAGTACCGGGGAGCTGTTTTTT.

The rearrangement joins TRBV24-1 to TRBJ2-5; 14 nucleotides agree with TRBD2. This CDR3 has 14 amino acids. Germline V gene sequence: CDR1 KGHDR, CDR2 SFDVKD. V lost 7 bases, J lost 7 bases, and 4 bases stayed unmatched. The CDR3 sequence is CATSATSGRGTQYF. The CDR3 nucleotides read TGTGCCACCAGCGCGACTAGCGGGAGGGGGACCCAGTACTTC.

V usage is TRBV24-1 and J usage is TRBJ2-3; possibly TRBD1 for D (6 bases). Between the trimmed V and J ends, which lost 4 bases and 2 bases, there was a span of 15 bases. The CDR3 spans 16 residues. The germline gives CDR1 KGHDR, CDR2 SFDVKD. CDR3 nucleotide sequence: TGTGCCACCAGTGAATCGACAGGAAAGATCACAGATACGCAGTATTTT. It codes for CATSESTGKITDTQYF.

CDR3 nucleotides: TGTGCCATCACCCGGACAGGGAATCAGCCCCAGCATTTT. This gives the protein CAITRTGNQPQHF. V usage is TRBV10-3 and J usage is TRBJ1-5; 8 bases line up with TRBD1. With V trimmed by 7 bases and J by 4 bases, 3 bases remained unmatched. CDR3 length: 13 amino acids. Germline CDR1 ENHRY, CDR2 SYGVKD.

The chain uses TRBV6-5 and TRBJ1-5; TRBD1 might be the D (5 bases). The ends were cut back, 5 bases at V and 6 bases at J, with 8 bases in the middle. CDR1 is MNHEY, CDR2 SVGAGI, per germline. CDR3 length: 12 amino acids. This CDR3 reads CASSRGGQPQHF. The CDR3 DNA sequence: TGTGCCAGCAGTAGGGGAGGTCAGCCCCAGCATTTT.

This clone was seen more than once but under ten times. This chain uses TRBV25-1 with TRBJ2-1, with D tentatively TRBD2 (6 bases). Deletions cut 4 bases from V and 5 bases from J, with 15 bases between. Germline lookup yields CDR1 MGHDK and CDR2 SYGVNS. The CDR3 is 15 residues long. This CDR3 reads CASSVGDFGHNEQFF. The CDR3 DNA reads TGTGCCAGCAGTGTAGGGGACTTTGGACACAATGAGCAGTTCTTC.

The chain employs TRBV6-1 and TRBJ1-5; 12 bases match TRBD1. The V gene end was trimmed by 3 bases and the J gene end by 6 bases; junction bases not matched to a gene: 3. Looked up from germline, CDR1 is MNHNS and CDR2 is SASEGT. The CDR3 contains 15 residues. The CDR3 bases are TGTGCCAGCAGTGAGGGGACAGGGGGCGGTCAGCCCCAGCATTTT. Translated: CASSEGTGGGQPQHF.